A selection of T cell receptor beta chains follows, all from one sample in a study of blood T cell repertoires in COVID-19. TCRdb's copy holds only in-frame clones and misses some; the assay was immunoSEQ multiplex PCR. Seen here are 250,000 or so clones, 92% observed once, and the top ten hold 0.83%. The source material was peripheral blood. Receptors originate from a man aged 25 to 40 with COVID-19, enrolled during active disease. CDR3s include the opening cysteine and the closing phenylalanine or tryptophan. A D gene is named only where the DNA matches it firmly.

j_call,d_call,v_call,cdr3_aa
TRBJ2-1,TRBD2,TRBV3-1/TRBV3-2,CASSQFLAGANVEQFF
TRBJ2-7,.,TRBV5-1,CASSLAPGDEQYF
TRBJ2-7,TRBD2,TRBV10-3,CAGASSGGFYEQYF
TRBJ2-1,TRBD1,TRBV24-1,CATSPGQGNNEQFF
TRBJ2-4,TRBD1,TRBV7-9,CASSLRPGQGGLAKNIQYF
TRBJ2-1,TRBD2,TRBV6-5,CASKLPGLASNEQFF
TRBJ2-7,TRBD1,TRBV2,CATMTGGSYEQYF
TRBJ1-5,.,TRBV4-1,CASSQRTADQPQHF
TRBJ1-2,.,TRBV29-1,CSVGQDYGYTF
TRBJ1-5,.,TRBV5-6,CASSKGDSNQPQHF
TRBJ2-5,.,TRBV7-9,CASSFAGPQETQYF
TRBJ2-3,TRBD2,TRBV5-6,CASSPLSSGGQADTQYF
TRBJ2-3,.,TRBV3-1/TRBV3-2,CASTATVSTDTQYF
TRBJ1-4,TRBD1,TRBV5-6,CASSVGQGREKLFF
TRBJ1-5,.,TRBV27,CASSKTGLDISGNQPQHF
TRBJ1-6,.,TRBV5-1,CASSPITGGLNSPLHF
TRBJ2-7,.,TRBV6-5,CASSSSTGWPYEQYF
TRBJ1-1,TRBD1,TRBV6-5,CASSLDRGSAEAFF
TRBJ1-2,.,TRBV9,CASSIEQGAEGYTF
TRBJ2-2,.,TRBV4-1,CASSQAASPWVGELFF
TRBJ1-2,TRBD1,TRBV5-1,CASSFQGANYGYTF
TRBJ2-3,.,TRBV6-5,CASNPLQGGRDTQYF
TRBJ1-3,.,TRBV5-1,CASSLVSSGNTIYF
TRBJ2-1,TRBD2,TRBV15,CATSREGTSGDEQFF
TRBJ2-4,.,TRBV2,CASSVLGEIQYF
TRBJ2-7,.,TRBV5-1,CASSPPNGVGYEQYF
TRBJ1-1,TRBD1,TRBV6-5,CASSLSDRVSTEAFF
TRBJ2-7,TRBD2,TRBV30,CAWSGLAGGPGYEQYF
TRBJ1-1,.,TRBV10-3,CAISVQGTNTEAFF
TRBJ1-2,.,TRBV10-2,CASLDSSYWGMDYTF
TRBJ2-5,.,TRBV6-5,CASGRDKETQYF
TRBJ1-1,.,TRBV19,CATILSGQGYSEAFF
TRBJ1-1,TRBD1,TRBV6-5,CASSYRQGMTEAFF
TRBJ2-2,TRBD2,TRBV9,CASSLTSESTGELFF
TRBJ1-6,.,TRBV7-3,CASSPQPIARSSPLHF
TRBJ1-2,.,TRBV7-2,CASSLAGQGKDGYTF
TRBJ1-2,TRBD1,TRBV7-2,CASSLDGRGNYGYTF
TRBJ2-7,.,TRBV6-5,CASSYRETYEQYF
TRBJ1-2,.,TRBV27,CASSPPPDGGSYGYTF
TRBJ2-6,TRBD1,TRBV9,CASSPHGQGRDALTF
TRBJ1-1,.,TRBV9,CASSVGGEFGGTEAFF
TRBJ1-1,.,TRBV19,CASISEDRVNTEAFF
TRBJ2-6,.,TRBV7-5,CVRSRDSGANVLTF
TRBJ2-2,TRBD1,TRBV7-9,CASSRDRTNTGELFF
TRBJ1-5,.,TRBV7-9,CASSRPAPRNQPQHF
TRBJ2-6,.,TRBV6-2/TRBV6-3,CASSSVFQGSFSRSGANVLTF